A single T cell receptor beta chain is shown here with its context. Profiling relied on immunoSEQ multiplex PCR, and the TCRdb table lists in-frame clones only, not all of them. The sample records just under 65,000 clones, 80% to 90% being singletons. The data belong to a study of OX40 agonist ivuxolimab in advanced cancers. Trimming shortened V by 0 bases and J by 4 bases, and 16 bases separated the two germline ends. The CDR3 sequence is 16 residues long. Germline CDR1 reads SGDLS; CDR2 reads YYNGEE. The sample consisted of CD4+ or CD8+ T cells sorted from blood, taken in a trial of the OX40 agonist ivuxolimab. This clonotype originated in an adult with an advanced solid tumor such as melanoma, head and neck, liver or kidney cancer. The chain joins TRBV9 to TRBJ1-1, with a tentative D call TRBD1 (6 bases). Here the CDR3 reads CASSVGVGAAFTEAFF. The CDR3, as DNA: TGTGCCAGCAGCGTAGGAGTGGGGGCGGCGTTCACTGAAGCTTTCTTT.